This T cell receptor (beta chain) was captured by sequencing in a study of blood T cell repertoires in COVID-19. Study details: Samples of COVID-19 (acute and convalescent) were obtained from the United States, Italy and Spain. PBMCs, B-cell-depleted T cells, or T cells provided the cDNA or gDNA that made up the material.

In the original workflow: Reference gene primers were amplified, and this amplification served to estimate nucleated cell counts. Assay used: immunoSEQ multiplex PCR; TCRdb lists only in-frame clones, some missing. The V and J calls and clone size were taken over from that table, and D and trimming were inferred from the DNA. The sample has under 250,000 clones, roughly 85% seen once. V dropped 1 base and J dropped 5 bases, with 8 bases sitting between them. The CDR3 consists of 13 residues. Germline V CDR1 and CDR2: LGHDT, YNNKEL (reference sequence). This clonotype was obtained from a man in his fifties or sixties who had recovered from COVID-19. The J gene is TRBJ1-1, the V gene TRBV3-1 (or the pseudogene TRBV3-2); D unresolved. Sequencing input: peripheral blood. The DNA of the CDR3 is TGTGCCAGCAGCCAAGGGGGAGGGACTGAAGCTTTCTTT. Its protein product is CASSQGGGTEAFF.